This T cell receptor (beta chain) was retrieved from a study of cytomegalovirus exposure and HLA in healthy donors. Findings and limits, study-wide: Later analysis identified a missense DCLRE1C variant that was linked to TCR beta V- and J-gene trimming.

CDR1 is SQVTM and CDR2 is ANQGSEA in the germline V gene. The V segment lost 5 bases and the J segment 4 bases; nucleotides outside the gene matches: 9. The CDR3 length is 15 residues. The PCR contained 60 Vbeta and 13 Jbeta primers. Measured with immunoSEQ multiplex PCR; TCRdb has only the in-frame clones, and not every one. The table includes about 98,000 clones, about 70% detected once. Remarks on this clone: Its matching antigen is unknown.

The chain has TRBV29-1 and TRBJ1-2; TRBD1 aligns across 11 bases. This sequence was found in a female donor in good health and CMV-seronegative. Sequenced material: PBMCs. This CDR3 is CSVSGTGGGSYGYTF. DNA of the CDR3: TGCAGCGTTTCCGGGACAGGGGGAGGGTCCTATGGCTACACCTTC.